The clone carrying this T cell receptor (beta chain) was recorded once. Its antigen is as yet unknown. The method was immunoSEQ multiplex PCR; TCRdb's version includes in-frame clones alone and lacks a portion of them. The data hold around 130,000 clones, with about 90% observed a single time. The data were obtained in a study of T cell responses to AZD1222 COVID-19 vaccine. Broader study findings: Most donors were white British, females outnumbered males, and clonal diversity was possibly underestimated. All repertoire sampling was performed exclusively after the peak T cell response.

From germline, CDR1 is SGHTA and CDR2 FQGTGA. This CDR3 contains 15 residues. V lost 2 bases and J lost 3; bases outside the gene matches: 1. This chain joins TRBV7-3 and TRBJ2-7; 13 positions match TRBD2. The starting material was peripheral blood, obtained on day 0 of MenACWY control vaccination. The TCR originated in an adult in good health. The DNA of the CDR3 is TGTGCCAGCAGCTTAGGACTAGCGGGAGTCTACGAGCAGTACTTC. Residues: CASSLGLAGVYEQYF.